Shown below are 29 T cell receptor beta chains from a single sample sequenced in a study of spatial heterogeneity in lung cancer. Sample time point: sample taken at primary tumor resection. Unsorted tumor, nontumor lung tissue or cryopreserved PBMC supplied the whole RNA. TCRdb itself ran the 5' RACE reads through MiXCR, one entry per CDR3 protein. The sample yields around 19,000 distinct CDR3 sequences, 20% to 25% seen once. The material was PBMCs, obtained at surgery. These receptors all come from a female donor with early-stage non-small cell lung cancer.

This clonotype appeared a few times. V is TRBV9 and J is TRBJ1-3, with TRBD1 identical over 8 bases. The CDR3 sequence is 16 residues long. The V gene end was trimmed by 4 bases and the J gene end by 8 bases; junction bases not matched to a gene: 14. Germline V CDR1 and CDR2: SGDLS, YYNGEE. CDR3 protein: CASSFGQGLFPDTIYF. The CDR3 DNA reads as TGTGCCAGCAGCTTCGGACAGGGACTATTCCCAGACACCATATATTTT.

The chain uses TRBV6-2 or TRBV6-3 and TRBJ1-5; D is perhaps TRBD1 (5 bases). There are 14 residues in the CDR3. V was trimmed by 9 bases and J by 0 bases, leaving 12 bases between them. CDR1 MNHEY and CDR2 SVGEGT come from the germline V gene. CDR3 DNA sequence: TGTGCCAGTCGGACACCTATTAGCAATCAGCCCCAGCATTTT. Translated: CASRTPISNQPQHF.

The chain employs TRBV20-1 and TRBJ2-1; TRBD2 matches 11 bases. V trimming: 5 bases; J trimming: 7 bases; junction bases outside the gene matches: 7. The CDR3 runs 14 residues. Germline loops: CDR1 DFQATT, CDR2 SNEGSKA (reference sequence). The CDR3, as DNA: TGCAGTGCTTTAGCGGGAGGGGTGAGGAATGAGCAGTTCTTC. Translating gives CSALAGGVRNEQFF.

This clonotype was found many times. The gene calls are TRBV5-1 and TRBJ2-1, with no clear D. The CDR3 consists of 14 residues. Germline values: CDR1 SGHRS, CDR2 YFSETQ. V was shortened by 4 bases and J by 6 bases, with 14 bases between the two germline ends. The CDR3 bases are TGCGCCAGCAGCCGGGCGTTGGTTACCAATGAGCAGTTCTTC. Its translation is CASSRALVTNEQFF.

Ten or more counts support this clonotype. The rearrangement uses TRBV10-3 and TRBJ2-3; TRBD2 matches at 11 bases. Losses at the gene ends were 2 bases for V and 0 bases for J; bases not matched to a gene: 7. Germline V gives CDR1 ENHRY, CDR2 SYGVKD. This CDR3 has 18 amino acids. The CDR3: CAISEPGASGRSTDTQYF. The CDR3 region has the DNA TGTGCCATCAGTGAGCCCGGGGCTAGCGGGAGGAGCACAGATACGCAGTATTTT.

This clonotype was picked up many times. The V call is TRBV4-2, the J call TRBJ1-4; D is unclear. This CDR3 contains 14 residues. From germline, CDR1 is LGHNA and CDR2 YNFKEQ. V was clipped by 5 bases and J by 2 bases, with 9 bases between them. CDR3 coding DNA: TGTGCCAGCAGCGCCGGGGATACTAATGAAAAACTGTTTTTT. This codes for CASSAGDTNEKLFF.

The table lists this clonotype with many counts. The chain is built from TRBV27 and TRBJ2-2; 10 nucleotides line up with TRBD1. The length of the CDR3 is 20 residues. Germline V gene sequence: CDR1 MNHEY, CDR2 SMNVEV (reference sequence). V shed 4 bases and J 3 bases; nucleotides not matched to a gene: 17. CDR3 region: CASSSPPGTGAYPDTGELFF. The CDR3 DNA is TGTGCCAGCAGTTCTCCCCCGGGGACAGGGGCCTATCCTGACACCGGGGAGCTGTTTTTT.

This chain links TRBV10-3 with TRBJ2-3; TRBD2 might be the D (6 bases). V lost 4 bases to trimming and J lost 3 bases, with 14 bases between them. Per the germline V gene, CDR1 is ENHRY and CDR2 is SYGVKD. This CDR3 contains 15 residues. The DNA of the CDR3 is TGTGCCATCAGTGCCGGGACTCCATCAACAGATACGCAGTATTTT. It encodes CAISAGTPSTDTQYF.

This clonotype ranks as medium-sized (0.01 to 0.1%). This chain joins TRBV20-1 and TRBJ1-6; TRBD1 agrees at 8 bases. V lost 2 bases to trimming and J lost 9 bases; unmatched junction nucleotides: 9. Germline CDR1 reads DFQATT; CDR2 reads SNEGSKA (reference sequence). The CDR3 runs 15 residues. CDR3 loop: CSARPQGAMGSPLHF. The CDR3 DNA reads as TGCAGTGCTAGACCGCAGGGGGCGATGGGTTCACCCCTCCACTTT.

This clonotype was observed many times. The chain joins TRBV30 to TRBJ1-2; possible D gene TRBD1, 6 bases. This CDR3 comprises 14 residues. Trimming took off 4 bases at V and 4 bases at J, with 16 bases between the two ends. Germline CDR1 and CDR2: GTSNPN and SVGIG (reference sequence). The CDR3 loop reads CAWNQQTGLYGYTF. CDR3 DNA: TGTGCCTGGAATCAACAGACAGGCCTCTATGGCTACACCTTC. The complete variable domain, with remaining parts taken from reference TRBV30 and TRBJ1-2, reads SQTIHQWPATLVQPVGSPLSLECTVEGTSNPNLYWYRQAAGRGLQLLFYSVGIGQISSEVPQNLSASRPQDRQFILSSKKLLLSDSGFYLCAWNQQTGLYGYTFGSGTRLTVV.

V and J are TRBV9 and TRBJ2-4; D not resolved. The germline V and J ends were trimmed by 0 bases and 12 bases, with 16 bases remaining between them. From germline, CDR1 is SGDLS and CDR2 YYNGEE. The CDR3 has 14 amino acids. CDR3 DNA sequence: TGTGCCAGCAGCGTAGACAGTAGTTGGAGCAATCAGTACTTC. It specifies CASSVDSSWSNQYF.

V is TRBV20-1 and J is TRBJ1-2; D remains ambiguous. The germline V gene encodes CDR1 DFQATT and CDR2 SNEGSKA (reference sequence). The CDR3 sequence is 10 residues long. The germline V and J ends were trimmed by 5 bases and 4 bases, with 5 bases remaining between them. The CDR3 bases are TGCAGTGCTTTCGTCTATGGCTACACCTTC. It yields the protein CSAFVYGYTF.

This clonotype was detected many times. The chain recombines TRBV5-8 with TRBJ2-1; no firm D call. Trimming pared 4 bases from V and 6 bases from J, leaving 20 bases between. The germline CDR1 and CDR2 sequences are SGHTS and YDEGEE. The CDR3 is made up of 16 amino acids. The CDR3 region is CASSPGGIVGGNEQFF. The CDR3 coding sequence is TGTGCCAGCAGCCCCGGTGGGATAGTCGGCGGCAATGAGCAGTTCTTC.

The chain recombines TRBV27 with TRBJ1-1, with D possibly TRBD1 on 6 matching bases. V lost 6 bases and J lost 4, with 12 bases in between. The germline V gene has CDR1 MNHEY and CDR2 SMNVEV (reference sequence). This CDR3 is 13 amino acids long. CDR3 protein: CASRRTGSTEAFF. The CDR3 nucleotides are TGTGCCAGCAGACGCACAGGGAGCACTGAAGCTTTCTTT.

This clonotype was detected many times. The chain is built from TRBV7-9 and TRBJ2-5, with no clear D. V was trimmed by 8 bases and J by 3 bases, leaving 10 bases between them. This CDR3 contains 12 residues. Per germline, CDR1 SEHNR and CDR2 FQNEAQ (reference sequence). Here the CDR3 reads CASRAQEETQYF. CDR3 nucleotide sequence: TGTGCCAGCCGGGCGCAGGAAGAGACCCAGTACTTC.

This clonotype was seen repeatedly, ten times or more. CDR3 nucleotides: TGTGCCAGCAAAGGCTCTGGAAACACCATATATTTT. Translation gives CASKGSGNTIYF. The chain uses TRBV25-1 and TRBJ1-3; D is undetermined. Trimming cost V 7 bases and J 0 bases, with 4 bases left between them. CDR3 length: 12 residues. Looked up from germline, CDR1 is MGHDK and CDR2 is SYGVNS.

This clonotype was seen at least ten times. The chain joins TRBV7-8 to TRBJ1-5, with D unresolved. The germline V and J ends were trimmed by 1 base and 4 bases, with 8 bases remaining between them. Per the germline V gene, CDR1 is SGHVS and CDR2 is FQNEAQ. This CDR3 spans 14 amino acids. The chain's CDR3 is CASSLGGRNQPQHF. CDR3 bases: TGTGCCAGCAGCTTAGGAGGGCGAAATCAGCCCCAGCATTTT.

DNA for the CDR3: TGTGCCAGCAGCTTAAGGACAGGGGGGCCTGTGACAGATACGCAGTATTTT. Protein sequence: CASSLRTGGPVTDTQYF. This rearrangement joins TRBV7-6 to TRBJ2-3, with 10 bases identical to TRBD1. V trimming: 2 bases; J trimming: 3 bases; junction bases outside the gene matches: 8. The CDR3 covers 17 residues. Germline lookup yields CDR1 SGHVS and CDR2 FNYEAQ.

By sample fraction, this clonotype is medium-sized (0.01 to 0.1%). V and J are TRBV27 and TRBJ2-1; D not certain. Per the germline V gene, CDR1 is MNHEY and CDR2 is SMNVEV (reference sequence). This CDR3 has 13 residues. V lost 8 bases and J 5 bases, leaving 13 bases between the germline ends. Here the CDR3 reads CASGWTRNNEQFF. In nucleotides, the CDR3 is TGTGCCAGCGGGTGGACCCGAAACAATGAGCAGTTCTTC.

This clonotype was observed a handful of times. The V gene is TRBV4-3, the J gene TRBJ2-5; 7 nucleotides align to TRBD1. The CDR3 sequence is 15 residues long. CDR1 is LGHNA, CDR2 YSLEER, per germline. With 1 base clipped from V and 4 bases from J, the junction kept 6 bases outside the gene matches. CDR3 region: CASSQVWNRGETQYF. DNA for the CDR3: TGCGCCAGCAGCCAAGTATGGAACAGGGGAGAGACCCAGTACTTC.

The chain employs TRBV27 and TRBJ2-3; the match to TRBD2 covers 8 bases. Germline-derived CDR1 and CDR2 are MNHEY and SMNVEV (reference sequence). CDR3 length: 15 residues. The J segment lost 2 bases and the V segment lost 6 bases, leaving 7 bases of the junction unmatched. The CDR3 DNA reads TGTGCCAGCAGAGGGGCGGGGGGCTACACAGATACGCAGTATTTT. Protein: CASRGAGGYTDTQYF.

The CDR3 nucleotides are TGTGCCAGCAGTTTTTCTGCGGGAGAGGAGACCCAGTACTTC. This translates into CASSFSAGEETQYF. The J gene is TRBJ2-5, the V gene TRBV12-3 or TRBV12-4; 7 bases align to TRBD2. Germline trimming cut 3 bases from V and 5 bases from J; bases unmatched to any gene: 6. The CDR3 has 14 residues.

This clonotype was recorded once. The chain is built from TRBV20-1 and TRBJ1-5; D call uncertain. Germline V gene sequence: CDR1 DFQATT, CDR2 SNEGSKA (reference sequence). Between the trimmed V and J ends, which lost 0 bases and 0 bases, there was a span of 9 bases. The length of the CDR3 is 15 residues. The CDR3 loop reads CSARDLGDSNQPQHF. The CDR3 nucleotides are TGCAGTGCTAGAGACCTGGGTGATAGCAATCAGCCCCAGCATTTT.

The chain uses TRBV28 and TRBJ2-1, with a tentative D call TRBD1 (6 bases). Germline V gene data show CDR1 as MDHEN and CDR2 as SYDVKM. Trimming removed 5 bases at V and 0 bases at J, with 17 bases between. The CDR3 consists of 17 residues. The CDR3 sequence: CASSGQRQVGSYNEQFF. The CDR3 coding sequence is TGTGCCAGCAGTGGACAGAGACAGGTCGGCTCCTACAATGAGCAGTTCTTC.

This chain links TRBV12-3 or TRBV12-4 with TRBJ2-7; 7 nucleotides line up with TRBD1. The trim removed 5 bases at V and 2 bases at J, leaving 6 bases unmatched. This CDR3 spans 14 amino acids. CDR3 sequence reads: CASSPTGRTYEQYF. CDR3 coding DNA: TGTGCCAGCAGTCCGACAGGGCGAACCTACGAGCAGTACTTC.

Ten or more counts support this clonotype. The chain employs TRBV7-8 and TRBJ2-5, with TRBD1 as a possible D gene (6 bases). Germline lookup yields CDR1 SGHVS and CDR2 FQNEAQ. With 4 bases removed from V and 1 base from J, the gap between germline ends came to 13 bases. The CDR3 is 15 amino acids. The CDR3 region is CASSSRRQVQETQYF. The DNA for the CDR3 is TGTGCCAGCAGCTCACGGAGACAGGTCCAAGAGACCCAGTACTTC.

This clonotype has a count of ten or more. CDR3 sequence reads: CASSEGPQETQYF. Here the CDR3 DNA reads TGTGCCAGCAGTGAAGGTCCACAAGAGACCCAGTACTTC. This chain connects TRBV6-4 to TRBJ2-5; D is unresolved. Trimming cost V 3 bases and J 2 bases, with 7 bases left between them. From germline, CDR1 is MRHNA and CDR2 SNTAGT. The CDR3 loop spans 13 amino acids.

The chain carries TRBV5-5 and TRBJ2-5; 8 nucleotides line up with TRBD2. Germline values: CDR1 SGHKS, CDR2 YYEKEE (reference sequence). This CDR3 comprises 16 residues. V trimming: 0 bases; J trimming: 5 bases; junction bases outside the gene matches: 9. CDR3 region: CASSLGVAGGRETQYF. CDR3 sequence (DNA): TGTGCCAGCAGCTTGGGTGTGGCGGGGGGCCGGGAGACCCAGTACTTC.

This clonotype was seen at least ten times. The J gene is TRBJ2-7, the V gene TRBV6-2 or TRBV6-3, with 12 nucleotides matching TRBD2. Germline V CDR1 and CDR2: MNHEY, SVGEGT. V gave up 5 bases and J gave up 5 bases; unmatched junction bases: 7. The CDR3 loop spans 15 amino acids. Here the CDR3 reads CASSLLAGGPHEQYF. For the CDR3, the DNA is TGTGCCAGCAGTCTCCTAGCGGGAGGGCCCCACGAGCAGTACTTC.